This TCR beta chain was sequenced for a study of blood T cell repertoires in COVID-19 (dated by TCRdb to about 2020). The study in broad terms: Collaborator samples came from the United States, Italy and Spain and covered acute and convalescent phases of COVID-19. The prospective study material was composed of cDNA or gDNA derived from T cells, B-cell-depleted T cells, or PBMCs. Deeply sampled blood TCRbeta repertoires from subjects exposed to, actively infected with, or recovered from COVID-19 were included in the dataset. The repertoires were released in a freely available public database intended as a resource for research on the immune response to SARS-CoV-2. The samples were drawn from two sources: the first 160 participants of the ongoing ImmuneRACE study, and 1,000 to 1,500 subjects contributed by 6 global collaborators. Nearly every sample came with metadata listing a de-identified subject ID, COVID-19 status, age in years and sex. Where available, HLA class I and class II types were taken from metadata supplied by the sample provider and were not determined by assay-based typing.

The immunoSEQ Assay, a bias-controlled multiplex PCR, was used to amplify TCRbeta CDR3 regions from genomic DNA. The original pipeline was this. Nucleated cell counts per sample were estimated from amplification of reference gene primers within the assay. Sequence reads were collapsed and filtered to measure the absolute abundance of every unique TCRbeta CDR3 rearrangement. For each sample, productive Simpson clonality was calculated as the square root of Simpson's diversity index across productive rearrangements. TCRdb carries this immuneACCESS record with in-frame sequences only. Its versions omit some clonotypes, under half of them owing to an unresolved V gene in the studies checked, with the rest unexplained. Clone size and the V and J calls come from that table; the DNA yielded D and trimming. The sample table lists more than 150,000 clones, around 85% of them with a count of one. Of the sample, roughly 20% falls within the top ten clones.

CDR3 length: 15 amino acids, cysteine to phenylalanine. Only the CDR3 portion is preserved as DNA: 45 bases, with reading frame beginning at the first base. CDR1 and CDR2 (SGHTS, YDEGEE) derive from the germline V gene. Trimming removed 4 bases from V and 1 base from J, leaving 14 bases between the germline ends. Each collaborating institution followed its own protocols to collect whole blood in K2EDTA tubes. Collaborator samples were shipped for TCRbeta analysis as frozen whole blood, isolated PBMCs, or DNA extracted from either sample type. As for this clone: There is no known antigen for this receptor. Base-call qualities are not available, and no considerably larger clone is one nucleotide away.

What the work shows at the level of the full study, not this receptor alone: The amount of clinical and demographic metadata varied by source and participant and was provided uncurated.

This clonotype originated in a man in his sixties or seventies with active or convalescent COVID-19. The chain is encoded by TRBV5-8 joined to TRBJ1-1, and the D gene may be TRBD1, 5 bases matching. The sample was peripheral blood. The CDR3 protein is CASSPQARRNTEAFF. The sequence in DNA is TGTGCCAGCAGCCCACAGGCACGGAGGAACACTGAAGCTTTCTTT.